This T cell receptor beta chain is from a study of blood T cells in healthy people across ages. CDR1 and CDR2 from the germline V gene are SGDLS and YYNGEE. J gave up 0 bases and V 0 bases, and 7 bases lay outside the gene matches. The CDR3 runs 17 residues. A second PCR of about 6 to 11 cycles used a sample-barcoded 5' primer and a J-beta primer mix. One entry per CDR3 protein results from TCRdb running MiXCR on the 5' RACE reads. This table has 780,000 or so distinct CDR3 sequences, roughly 50% appearing once. Only a few counts were recorded for this clonotype. The sequence was collected from a man in his forties in good health. The material sequenced was blood. The genes are TRBV9 and TRBJ2-3, with 7 bases identical to TRBD1. The CDR3 nucleotides read TGTGCCAGCAGCGTAGCCCAACAGGGGTCTAGCACAGATACGCAGTATTTT. Translated: CASSVAQQGSSTDTQYF.